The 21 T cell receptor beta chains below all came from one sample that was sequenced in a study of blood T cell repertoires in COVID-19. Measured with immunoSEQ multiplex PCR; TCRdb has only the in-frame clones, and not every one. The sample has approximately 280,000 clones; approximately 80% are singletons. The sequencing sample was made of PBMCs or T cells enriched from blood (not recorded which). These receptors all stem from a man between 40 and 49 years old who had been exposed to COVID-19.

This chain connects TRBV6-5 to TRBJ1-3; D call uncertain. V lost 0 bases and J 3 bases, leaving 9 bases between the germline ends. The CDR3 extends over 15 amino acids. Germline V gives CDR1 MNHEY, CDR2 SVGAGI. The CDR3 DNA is TGTGCCAGCAGTTACTCGGCGGGGAGTGGAAACACCATATATTTT. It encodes CASSYSAGSGNTIYF.

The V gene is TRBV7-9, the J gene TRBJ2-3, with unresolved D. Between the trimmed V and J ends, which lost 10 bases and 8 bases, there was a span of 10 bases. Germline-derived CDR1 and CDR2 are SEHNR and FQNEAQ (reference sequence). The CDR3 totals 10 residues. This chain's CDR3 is CATFSVTQYF. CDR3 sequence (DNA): TGTGCCACCTTTTCTGTTACGCAGTATTTT. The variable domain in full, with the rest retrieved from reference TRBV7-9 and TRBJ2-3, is DTGVSQNPRHKITKRGQNVTFRCDPISEHNRLYWYRQTLGQGPEFLTYFQNEAQLEKSRLLSDRFSAERPKGSFSTLEIQRTEQGDSAMYLCATFSVTQYFGPGTRLTVL.

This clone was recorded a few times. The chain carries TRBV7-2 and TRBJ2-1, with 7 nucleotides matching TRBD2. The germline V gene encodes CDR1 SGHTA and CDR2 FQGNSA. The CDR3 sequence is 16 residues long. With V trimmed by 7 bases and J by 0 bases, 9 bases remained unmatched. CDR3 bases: TGTGCCAGCACTGACGGAGCGGGGAGCTCCTACAATGAGCAGTTCTTC. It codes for CASTDGAGSSYNEQFF.

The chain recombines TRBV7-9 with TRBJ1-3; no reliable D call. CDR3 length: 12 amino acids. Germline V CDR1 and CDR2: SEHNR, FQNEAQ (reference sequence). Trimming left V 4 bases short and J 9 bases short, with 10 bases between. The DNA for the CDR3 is TGTGCCAGCAGCTATATGGAGGGCACCATATATTTT. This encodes CASSYMEGTIYF.

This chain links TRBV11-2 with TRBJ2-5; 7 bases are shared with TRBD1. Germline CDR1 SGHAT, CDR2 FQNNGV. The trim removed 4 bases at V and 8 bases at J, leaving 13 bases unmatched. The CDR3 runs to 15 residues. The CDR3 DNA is TGTGCCAGCAGCTCGACAGGGACCCCCCGGGAAACCCAGTACTTC. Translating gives CASSSTGTPRETQYF. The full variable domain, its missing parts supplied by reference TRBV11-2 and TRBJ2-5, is EAGVAQSPRYKIIEKRQSVAFWCNPISGHATLYWYQQILGQGPKLLIQFQNNGVVDDSQLPKDRFSAERLKGVDSTLKIQPAKLEDSAVYLCASSSTGTPRETQYFGPGTRLLVL.

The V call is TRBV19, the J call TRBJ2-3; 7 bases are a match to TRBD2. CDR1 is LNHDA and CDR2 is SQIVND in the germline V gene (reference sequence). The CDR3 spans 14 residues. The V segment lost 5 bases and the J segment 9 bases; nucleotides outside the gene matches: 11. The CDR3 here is CASSVSGAARTQYF. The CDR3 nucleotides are TGTGCCAGTAGTGTCAGCGGGGCCGCCCGCACGCAGTATTTT.

This CDR3 is CASSPGWGVNTEAFF. CDR3 sequence (DNA): TGCGCCAGCAGCCCCGGGTGGGGAGTAAACACTGAAGCTTTCTTT. The genes are TRBV5-1 and TRBJ1-1; D unclear. Germline CDR1 is SGHRS and CDR2 is YFSETQ. V was shortened by 4 bases and J by 2 bases, with 15 bases between the two germline ends. The CDR3 has 15 residues.

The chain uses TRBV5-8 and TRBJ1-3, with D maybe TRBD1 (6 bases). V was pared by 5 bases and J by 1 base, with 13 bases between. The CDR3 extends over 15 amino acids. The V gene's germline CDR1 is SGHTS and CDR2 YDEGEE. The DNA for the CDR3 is TGTGCCAGCAGGCATGGCAGGGGTTCTGGAAACACCATATATTTT. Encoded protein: CASRHGRGSGNTIYF.

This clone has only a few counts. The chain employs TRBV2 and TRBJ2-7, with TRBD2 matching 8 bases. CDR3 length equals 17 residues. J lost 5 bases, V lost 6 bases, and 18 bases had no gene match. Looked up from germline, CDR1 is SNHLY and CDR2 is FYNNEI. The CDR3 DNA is TGTGCCAGCAGCGTTTTCCCCGGACGGACGGGGGGGGACGAGCAGTACTTC. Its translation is CASSVFPGRTGGDEQYF.

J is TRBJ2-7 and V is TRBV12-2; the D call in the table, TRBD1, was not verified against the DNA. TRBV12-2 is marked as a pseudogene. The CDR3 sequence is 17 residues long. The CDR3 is CASRLSLRRGNPYEQYF. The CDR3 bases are TGTGCAAGTCGCTTAAGTCTACGCAGGGGTAATCCCTACGAGCAGTACTTC.

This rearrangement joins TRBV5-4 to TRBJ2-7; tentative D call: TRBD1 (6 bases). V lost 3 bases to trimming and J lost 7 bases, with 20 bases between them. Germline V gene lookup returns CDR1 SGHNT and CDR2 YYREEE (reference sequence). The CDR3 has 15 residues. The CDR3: CASSSLTGDSWEQYF. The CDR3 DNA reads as TGTGCCAGCAGCTCGCTGACAGGTGATTCCTGGGAGCAGTACTTC.

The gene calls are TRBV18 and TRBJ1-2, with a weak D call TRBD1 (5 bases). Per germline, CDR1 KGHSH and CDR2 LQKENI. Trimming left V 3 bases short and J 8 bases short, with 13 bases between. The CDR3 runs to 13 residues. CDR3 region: CASSPDTLDGYTF. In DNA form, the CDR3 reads TGTGCCAGCTCACCGGACACCCTGGACGGCTACACCTTC.

The CDR3 reads CATSDSRVRGDTQYF. As DNA, the CDR3 is TGTGCCACCAGTGATAGCAGGGTAAGGGGAGATACGCAGTATTTT. The V call is TRBV24-1, the J call TRBJ2-3, with D possibly being TRBD1 (5 bases). The germline gives CDR1 KGHDR, CDR2 SFDVKD. V shed 3 bases and J shed 5 bases, with 14 bases lying between them. The CDR3 runs to 15 residues.

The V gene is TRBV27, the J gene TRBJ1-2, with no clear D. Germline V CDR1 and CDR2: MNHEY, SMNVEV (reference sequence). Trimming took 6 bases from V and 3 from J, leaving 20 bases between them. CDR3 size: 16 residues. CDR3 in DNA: TGTGCCAGCAGGTCCCTGGGCCCTCAACGGCACTATGGCTACACCTTC. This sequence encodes CASRSLGPQRHYGYTF.

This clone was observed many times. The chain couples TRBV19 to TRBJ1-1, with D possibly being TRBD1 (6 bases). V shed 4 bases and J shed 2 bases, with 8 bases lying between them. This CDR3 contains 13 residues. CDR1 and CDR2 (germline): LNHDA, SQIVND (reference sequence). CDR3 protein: CASSKDSNTEAFF. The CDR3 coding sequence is TGTGCCAGTAGTAAGGACAGTAACACTGAAGCTTTCTTT. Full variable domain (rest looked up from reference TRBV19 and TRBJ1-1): DGGITQSPKYLFRKEGQNVTLSCEQNLNHDAMYWYRQDPGQGLRLIYYSQIVNDFQKGDIAEGYSVSREKKESFPLTVTSAQKNPTAFYLCASSKDSNTEAFFGQGTRLTVV.

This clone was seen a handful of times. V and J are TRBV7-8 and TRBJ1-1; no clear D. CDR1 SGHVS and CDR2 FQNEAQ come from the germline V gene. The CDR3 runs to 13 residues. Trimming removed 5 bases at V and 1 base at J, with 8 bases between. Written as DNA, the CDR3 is TGTGCCAGCAGCCCTCCCCCGAACACTGAAGCTTTCTTT. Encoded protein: CASSPPPNTEAFF.

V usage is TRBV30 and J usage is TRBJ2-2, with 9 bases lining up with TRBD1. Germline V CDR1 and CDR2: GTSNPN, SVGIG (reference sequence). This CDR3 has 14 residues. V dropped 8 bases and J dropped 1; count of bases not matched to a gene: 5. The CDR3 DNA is TGTGCCGCCTCGACAGGGGGGAACACCGGGGAGCTGTTTTTT. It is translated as CAASTGGNTGELFF.

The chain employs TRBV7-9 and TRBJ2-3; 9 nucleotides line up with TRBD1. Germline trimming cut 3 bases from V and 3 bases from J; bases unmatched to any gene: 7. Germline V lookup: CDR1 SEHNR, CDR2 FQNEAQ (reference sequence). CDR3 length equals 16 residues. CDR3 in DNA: TGTGCCAGCAGCTTCCTGCCGGGACAGGGAACAGATACGCAGTATTTT. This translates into CASSFLPGQGTDTQYF.

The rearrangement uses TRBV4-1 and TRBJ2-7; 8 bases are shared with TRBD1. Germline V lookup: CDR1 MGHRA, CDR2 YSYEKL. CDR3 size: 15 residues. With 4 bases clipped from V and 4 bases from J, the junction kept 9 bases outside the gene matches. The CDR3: CASSLSTGVFYEQYF. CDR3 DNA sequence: TGCGCCAGCAGCCTTTCGACAGGGGTTTTTTACGAGCAGTACTTC.

The CDR3 protein is CATAGGLAAQPQHF. The CDR3 nucleotides read TGTGCCACTGCAGGGGGCCTGGCGGCTCAGCCCCAGCATTTT. This rearrangement joins TRBV24-1 to TRBJ1-5; 8 positions agree with TRBD1. This CDR3 has 14 residues. The germline V gene encodes CDR1 KGHDR and CDR2 SFDVKD. V shed 10 bases and J 6 bases; nucleotides not matched to a gene: 10.

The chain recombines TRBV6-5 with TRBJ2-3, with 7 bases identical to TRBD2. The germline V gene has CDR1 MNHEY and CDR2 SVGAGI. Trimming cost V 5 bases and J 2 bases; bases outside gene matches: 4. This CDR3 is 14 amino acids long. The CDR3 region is CASSTSADTDTQYF. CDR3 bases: TGTGCCAGCAGTACTAGCGCGGACACAGATACGCAGTATTTT.